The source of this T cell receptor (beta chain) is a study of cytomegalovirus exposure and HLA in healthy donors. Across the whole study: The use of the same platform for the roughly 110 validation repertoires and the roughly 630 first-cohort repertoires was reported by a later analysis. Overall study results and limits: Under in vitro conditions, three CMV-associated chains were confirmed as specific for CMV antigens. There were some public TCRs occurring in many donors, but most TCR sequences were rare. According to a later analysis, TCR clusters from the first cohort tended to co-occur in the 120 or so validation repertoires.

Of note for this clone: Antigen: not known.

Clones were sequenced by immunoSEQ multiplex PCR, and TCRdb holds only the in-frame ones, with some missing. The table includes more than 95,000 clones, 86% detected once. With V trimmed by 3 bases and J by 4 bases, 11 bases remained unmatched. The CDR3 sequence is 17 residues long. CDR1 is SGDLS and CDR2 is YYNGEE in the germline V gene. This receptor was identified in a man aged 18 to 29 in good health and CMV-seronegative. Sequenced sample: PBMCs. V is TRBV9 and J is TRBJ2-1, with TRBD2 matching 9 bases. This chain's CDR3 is CASSAMTSGGIYNEQFF. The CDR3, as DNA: TGTGCCAGCAGCGCAATGACTAGCGGAGGCATATACAATGAGCAGTTCTTC.